Listed below are T cell receptor beta chains from one sample, sequenced in a study of technical replicates of blood from a few donors. Assay: immunoSEQ multiplex PCR; the TCRdb copy retains only in-frame clones and omits some. The table records 80,000 to 95,000 clones, 90% to 98% of them present only once. The sample taken for sequencing was T cells isolated from PBMCs. The receptor source for this set is a human donor in good health. The CDR3 runs from the conserved cysteine through the conserved F or W. A D gene is named only where the DNA matches it firmly. Clone size, where shown, is once, few, many, or a class for clones that have expanded.

clone_size | j_call | d_call | cdr3_length | v_call | cdr3_aa | cdr3_nt
NA | TRBJ1-2 | TRBD1 | 14 | TRBV11-1 | CASSRTGTVYGYTF | TGTGCCAGCAGTCGTACCGGGACAGTCTATGGCTACACCTTC
once | TRBJ2-1 | NA | 9 | TRBV7-2 | CASPPGLFF | TGTGCCAGCCCCCCCGGTTTGTTCTTC
NA | TRBJ1-1 | TRBD1 | 14 | TRBV6-1 | CASTLKQGSTEAFF | TGTGCCAGCACTCTAAAACAGGGGAGCACTGAAGCTTTCTTT
NA | TRBJ1-2 | NA | 16 | TRBV23-1 | CASSSGTPRANYGYTF | TGCGCCAGCAGTTCTGGGACACCCCGGGCTAACTATGGCTACACCTTC
NA | TRBJ1-2 | NA | 13 | TRBV5-4 | CASSSPRGYGYTF | TGTGCCAGCAGTTCTCCTAGAGGCTATGGCTACACCTTC
NA | TRBJ2-7 | TRBD1 | 15 | TRBV5-4 | CASSSMGQGAYEQYF | TGTGCCAGCAGCTCTATGGGACAGGGGGCCTACGAGCAGTACTTC
NA | TRBJ2-2 | NA | 14 | TRBV7-3 | CASSPREVGGELFF | TGTGCCAGCAGCCCCCGGGAAGTCGGCGGGGAGCTGTTTTTT
NA | TRBJ2-2 | NA | 10 | TRBV7-9 | CASRDGELFF | TGTGCCTCCCGGGACGGGGAGCTGTTTTTT
NA | TRBJ2-1 | NA | 12 | TRBV6-5 | CASIGGGGILFF | TGTGCCAGCATCGGAGGAGGTGGAATTCTGTTCTTC
few | TRBJ1-4 | TRBD1 | 12 | TRBV30 | CAWRDRGQKLFF | TGTGCCTGGAGGGACAGGGGGCAAAAACTGTTTTTT
NA | TRBJ1-1 | NA | 14 | TRBV6-1 | CASSEGGGWTEAFF | TGTGCCAGCAGTGAAGGCGGGGGTTGGACTGAAGCTTTCTTT
NA | TRBJ2-3 | TRBD1 | 19 | TRBV7-3 | CASSLFSLSGQGNTDTQYF | TGTGCCAGCAGCTTATTCAGCTTATCGGGACAGGGTAATACAGATACGCAGTATTTT
NA | TRBJ2-3 | TRBD2 | 16 | TRBV9 | CASSVGAGGATDTQYF | TGTGCCAGCAGCGTAGGAGCGGGAGGGGCCACAGATACGCAGTATTTT
NA | TRBJ2-7 | NA | 11 | TRBV19 | CASRGDYEQYF | TGTGCCAGTAGGGGAGACTACGAGCAGTACTTC
NA | TRBJ1-2 | TRBD1 | 14 | TRBV30 | CAWIHLTGGGGYTF | TGTGCCTGGATCCACCTCACAGGGGGTGGCGGCTACACCTTC
NA | TRBJ2-3 | NA | 14 | TRBV30 | CAWSQGLNTDTQYF | TGTGCCTGGAGTCAGGGGTTGAACACAGATACGCAGTATTTT
NA | TRBJ2-7 | NA | 13 | TRBV7-8 | CASLEASDYEQYF | TGTGCCAGTTTAGAGGCGTCAGATTACGAGCAGTACTTC
NA | TRBJ1-1 | NA | 14 | TRBV5-1 | CASSNGRVETEAFF | TGCGCCAGCAGTAACGGCAGGGTTGAGACTGAAGCTTTCTTT
once | TRBJ2-2 | TRBD2 | 15 | TRBV6-4 | CASSELAGYTGELFF | TGTGCCAGCAGTGAACTAGCGGGATACACCGGGGAGCTGTTTTTT
NA | TRBJ2-2 | NA | 19 | TRBV28 | CASSLSPGSTVVPFGELFF | TGTGCCAGCAGTTTAAGCCCAGGATCCACAGTAGTGCCGTTCGGGGAGCTGTTTTTT
NA | TRBJ2-7 | TRBD2 | 14 | TRBV27 | CASSLGGSSYEQYF | TGTGCCAGCAGTTTGGGAGGGTCGTCCTACGAGCAGTACTTC
NA | TRBJ2-1 | TRBD2 | 16 | TRBV5-6 | CASSRYLAGDINEQFF | TGTGCCAGCAGCCGGTATCTAGCGGGAGATATCAATGAGCAGTTCTTC
NA | TRBJ2-1 | TRBD2 | 17 | TRBV9 | CASSLNTGLAGGNEQFF | TGTGCCAGCAGCTTAAATACGGGACTAGCGGGAGGTAATGAGCAGTTCTTC
NA | TRBJ2-1 | TRBD2 | 12 | TRBV19 | CASSDSGSREFF | TGTGCCAGTTCTGATAGCGGGAGCCGAGAGTTCTTC
NA | TRBJ1-2 | NA | 16 | TRBV7-2 | CASSFGGAALESGYTF | TGTGCCAGCAGCTTCGGGGGGGCCGCCCTGGAGTCGGGCTACACCTTC
NA | TRBJ2-7 | NA | 15 | TRBV27 | CASSLPGLQAYEQYF | TGTGCCAGCAGTTTACCCGGACTACAGGCCTACGAGCAGTACTTC
NA | TRBJ2-3 | TRBD2 | 16 | TRBV9 | CASSVGSGRAPDTQYF | TGTGCCAGCAGCGTAGGATCCGGGAGGGCCCCAGATACGCAGTATTTT
NA | TRBJ2-7 | NA | 15 | TRBV4-3 | CASSQGTDRRYEQYF | TGCGCCAGCAGTCAGGGAACGGACAGACGCTACGAGCAGTACTTC
NA | TRBJ2-5 | TRBD2 | 16 | TRBV10-3 | CAIRPSGRMYQETQYF | TGTGCCATCAGGCCTAGCGGGAGGATGTACCAAGAGACCCAGTACTTC
NA | TRBJ2-1 | NA | 16 | TRBV5-1 | CASRGGDRASYNEQFF | TGCGCCAGCAGGGGGGGCGACAGGGCCTCCTACAATGAGCAGTTCTTC
NA | TRBJ1-4 | NA | 16 | TRBV7-9 | CASSLALVSGGEKLFF | TGTGCCAGCAGCTTAGCGCTAGTAAGCGGCGGTGAAAAACTGTTTTTT
NA | TRBJ2-1 | TRBD1 | 14 | TRBV5-6 | CASSPGQVIGEQFF | TGTGCCAGCAGCCCGGGACAGGTGATCGGTGAGCAGTTCTTC
NA | TRBJ2-6 | NA | 16 | TRBV9 | CASSVARGAGANVLTF | TGTGCCAGCAGCGTAGCCAGGGGAGCTGGGGCCAACGTCCTGACTTTC
NA | TRBJ1-2 | NA | 15 | TRBV15 | CATSRDNRELLGYTF | TGTGCCACCAGCAGAGATAACAGGGAGCTGCTTGGCTACACCTTC
NA | TRBJ1-5 | NA | 16 | TRBV7-9 | CASSHRSQGHNQPQHF | TGTGCCAGCAGCCATAGATCCCAGGGGCACAATCAGCCCCAGCATTTT
NA | TRBJ2-2 | NA | 15 | TRBV11-3 | CASSLHGGGIGELFF | TGTGCCAGCAGCTTACACGGGGGAGGAATCGGGGAGCTGTTTTTT
NA | TRBJ2-7 | NA | 14 | TRBV7-2 | CASSPPGGLYEQYF | TGTGCCAGCAGCCCCCCAGGGGGGTTATACGAGCAGTACTTC
NA | TRBJ1-2 | TRBD1 | 17 | TRBV11-2 | CASSLRSGTGTNYGYTF | TGTGCCAGCAGCTTAAGGTCCGGGACAGGGACTAACTATGGCTACACCTTC
once | TRBJ2-7 | NA | 13 | TRBV6-1 | CASRHSSSYEQYF | TGTGCCAGCAGACATTCAAGTTCCTACGAGCAGTACTTC
NA | TRBJ1-4 | NA | 14 | TRBV6-5 | CASSRTTTNEKLFF | TGTGCCAGCAGTAGGACAACAACTAATGAAAAACTGTTTTTT
once | TRBJ2-6 | NA | 13 | TRBV5-6 | CASSSIGANVLTF | TGTGCCAGCAGCTCCATTGGGGCCAACGTCCTGACTTTC
NA | TRBJ2-1 | NA | 15 | TRBV6-1 | CASSEDLASYNEQFF | TGTGCCAGCAGTGAAGACTTAGCCTCCTACAATGAGCAGTTCTTC
NA | TRBJ2-5 | NA | 15 | TRBV7-2 | CASSFQGGGQETQYF | TGTGCCAGCAGCTTTCAGGGAGGGGGGCAAGAGACCCAGTACTTC
NA | TRBJ2-7 | TRBD1 | 15 | TRBV2 | CASLKNPRGQGEQYF | TGTGCCAGCTTGAAGAACCCCAGGGGGCAGGGCGAGCAGTACTTC
NA | TRBJ2-7 | TRBD2 | 13 | TRBV7-3 | CASSLTSVYEQYF | TGTGCCAGCAGTTTGACTAGCGTCTACGAGCAGTACTTC
NA | TRBJ2-7 | NA | 15 | TRBV27 | CASSLSFRESYEQYF | TGTGCCAGCAGTTTATCGTTCCGGGAGTCCTACGAGCAGTACTTC
NA | TRBJ2-7 | TRBD2 | 15 | TRBV6-5 | CASSYATSGTDEQYF | TGTGCCAGCAGTTACGCGACTAGCGGGACGGACGAGCAGTACTTC
NA | TRBJ2-3 | NA | 14 | TRBV5-4 | CASSSAGLSDTQYF | TGTGCCAGCAGCTCAGCAGGGTTATCAGATACGCAGTATTTT
NA | TRBJ1-2 | TRBD1 | 15 | TRBV30 | CAWSQDRGLHYGYTF | TGTGCCTGGAGTCAGGACAGGGGGCTTCACTATGGCTACACCTTC
NA | TRBJ1-2 | TRBD1 | 15 | TRBV18 | CASSPIYGTEYGYTF | TGTGCCAGCTCACCCATATACGGGACAGAATATGGCTACACCTTC
NA | TRBJ2-1 | NA | 16 | TRBV28 | CASSLLGQRRRDEQFF | TGTGCCAGCAGTCTTCTGGGACAGCGAAGGAGGGATGAGCAGTTCTTC